This TCR beta chain was found in a study of T-cell memory formation after mild COVID-19 (dated by TCRdb to 2020 to 2023). Context from the whole study: TCR sequence clusters from the two donors were largely donor specific. T-cell clones expanding and contracting after mild COVID-19 in a couple of donors were tracked by longitudinal TCRalpha and TCRbeta repertoire sequencing. The cohort was made up of two young adult volunteers, one female and one male, who were previously healthy. General conclusions and limits of the study: The detection of some responding clones in pre-infection memory suggests that pre-existing cross-reactive memory T cells joined the SARS-CoV-2 response. Clones that contracted from day 15 to 85 showed balanced CD4/CD8 phenotypes, whereas a second wave of clones that expanded from day 15 to 37 leaned towards CD4+. Contracting CD4+ clones were found mainly in CM and EM memory subsets, while CD8+ clones were enriched in EMRA. The second-wave clones that peaked on day 37 were not confirmed to be SARS-CoV-2 specific. The study included only two mild cases, and larger cohorts that include severe cases with pre-infection samples were judged to be necessary.

PBMCs were isolated by Ficoll-Paque density gradient centrifugation. Concerning this clonotype: The specificity of this receptor is unknown. The record has no base qualities; no much larger clone is one base away.

These reads were obtained on an Illumina NovaSeq 6000. Using 5'RACE with constant-segment primers, TCRalpha and TCRbeta cDNA libraries were constructed, with sample barcodes and unique molecular identifiers added in the process. RNA was extracted from every sample with Trizol reagent. Libraries were amplified in two PCR steps, with a second sample barcode and Illumina TruSeq adapters added in the second step. The libraries were sequenced on an Illumina NovaSeq using 2 x 150 bp paired-end reads. As for the original processing: Demultiplexing of reads and collapsing into UMI-guided consensus sequences were performed with migec v1.2.7. With mixcr v2.1.11, UMI consensuses were aligned to TRA and TRB V and J templates and assembled into clonotypes. Expanded or contracted clonotypes were those called significant by both edgeR and NoisET, with noise models trained on biological replicates. For edgeR calls, the thresholds were a false discovery rate-adjusted p below 0.01 and a log2 fold-change of 1. As an exploratory analysis of dynamics, max-normalized trajectories of the 1000 most abundant clonotypes were examined with PCA combined with hierarchical clustering. Separately sequenced CD4+ and CD8+ repertoires were used to assign a CD4 or CD8 phenotype to each responding clone. TCRdb reprocessing: public reads trimmed at Q25 with fastp, clones called with MiXCR, in-frame beta chains kept. Here each entry gathers all rows of one CDR3 protein and keeps the most common genes and DNA. The V and J calls here are based on TCRdb, not the publication. Counted in this sample were 350,000 to 500,000 distinct CDR3 sequences; 23% of them appeared once. About an eighth of the sample is taken by the ten largest.

This TCR was sampled from an adult woman who had mild COVID-19 (a few samples of this study predate the infection). The sample titles of this study are shuffled in the database, so cell type and time point are left out; the donor was told from shared clones. Source material: PBMCs or a T cell subset sorted from them (not recorded which).

CDR3 reads: CASSQDPSQDSPPYEQYF. The DNA sequence is TGTGCCAGCAGCCAAGACCCCTCACAGGACAGCCCACCCTACGAGCAGTACTTC. The receptor chain draws on TRBV4-2 and TRBJ2-7; TRBD1 could be the D gene, as 6 bases match. Taken from cysteine to phenylalanine, the CDR3 has 18 residues. Only the CDR3 portion is preserved as DNA: 54 bases, with reading frame beginning at the first base. V was cut back by 0 bases and J by 2 bases, leaving a gap of 20 bases between them. Based on the germline V gene, the CDR1 and CDR2 sequences are LGHNA and YNFKEQ.